Following are 26 T cell receptor beta chains from one sample sequenced in a study of blood T cells in healthy people across ages. Next came a second PCR, run for about 7 to 12 cycles, which used a sample-barcoded 5' primer along with a J-beta primer mix. One entry per CDR3 protein results from TCRdb running MiXCR on the 5' RACE reads. The sample lists hundreds of thousands of distinct CDR3 sequences; around 54% were seen once. Input material: blood. Receptors originate from a man aged 60-69 years in good health.

The chain has TRBV6-2 or TRBV6-3 and TRBJ2-6; 10 bases map to TRBD1. There are 15 residues in the CDR3. The germline V gene encodes CDR1 MNHEY and CDR2 SVGEGT. J lost 12 bases, V lost 2 bases, and 7 bases had no gene match. The CDR3 DNA follows: TGTGCCAGCAGTTACGGGACAGGGGATTCCACCGTCCTGACTTTC. It translates to CASSYGTGDSTVLTF.

The chain links TRBV4-1 to TRBJ1-4, with a tentative D call TRBD1 (5 bases). The germline V gene encodes CDR1 MGHRA and CDR2 YSYEKL. V gave up 1 base and J gave up 5 bases, with 11 bases separating them. The CDR3 runs to 15 residues. CDR3 nucleotide sequence: TGCGCCAGCAGCCAAGGGGGGGGGTCGAATGAAAAACTGTTTTTT. This codes for CASSQGGGSNEKLFF.

This clonotype was found a few times. The chain recombines TRBV7-9 with TRBJ1-6; D is undetermined. This CDR3 spans 13 amino acids. Germline loops: CDR1 SEHNR, CDR2 FQNEAQ (reference sequence). V gave up 5 bases and J gave up 10 bases, with 12 bases separating them. The CDR3 DNA sequence: TGTGCCAGCAGCCCCCCACCATGGTCACCCCTCCACTTT. As protein: CASSPPPWSPLHF.

The V and J genes are TRBV10-3 and TRBJ2-5; D is unresolved. The CDR3 is 15 amino acids. Germline V lookup: CDR1 ENHRY, CDR2 SYGVKD. V lost 0 bases, J lost 5 bases, and 13 bases lay in between. The CDR3 nucleotides read TGTGCCATCAGTGAGTCGATGTCCCCGGGTGAGACCCAGTACTTC. Residues: CAISESMSPGETQYF.

The chain couples TRBV7-2 to TRBJ2-3; the match to TRBD2 covers 7 bases. This CDR3 spans 16 amino acids. From germline, CDR1 is SGHTA and CDR2 FQGNSA. The J segment lost 2 bases and the V segment lost 2 bases, leaving 7 bases of the junction unmatched. The CDR3 bases are TGTGCCAGCAGCTTAAACGGGCGGGGGAACACAGATACGCAGTATTTT. Amino acids: CASSLNGRGNTDTQYF.

The chain links TRBV7-6 to TRBJ1-3, with D perhaps TRBD1 (5 bases). The CDR3 runs 16 residues. V was cut by 2 bases and J by 0 bases, with 11 bases left in between. Germline CDR1 is SGHVS and CDR2 is FNYEAQ. The CDR3 sequence: CASSLSGRSSGNTIYF. DNA for the CDR3: TGTGCCAGCAGCTTATCGGGACGGTCCTCTGGAAACACCATATATTTT. The variable domain in full, with the rest retrieved from reference TRBV7-6 and TRBJ1-3, is GAGVSQSPRYKVTKRGQDVALRCDPISGHVSLYWYRQALGQGPEFLTYFNYEAQQDKSGLPNDRFSAERPEGSISTLTIQRTEQRDSAMYRCASSLSGRSSGNTIYFGEGSWLTVV.

The chain employs TRBV29-1 and TRBJ2-7; D gene uncertain. The germline gives CDR1 SQVTM, CDR2 ANQGSEA. Trimming took 2 bases from V and 10 from J, leaving 15 bases between them. The CDR3 spans 12 residues. CDR3 in amino acids: CSVERTADAQYF. The CDR3 bases are TGCAGCGTTGAAAGGACGGCGGATGCCCAGTACTTC.

This sequence joins TRBV3-1 and TRBJ1-1; 7 positions agree with TRBD1. The junction had 5 bases not matched to a gene; V was cut back by 4 bases and J by 0 bases. The CDR3 is 15 amino acids. Germline V gene data show CDR1 as LGHDT and CDR2 as YNNKEL (reference sequence). The CDR3 DNA reads TGTGCCAGCAGCCCTTGGGACAGCCTGAACACTGAAGCTTTCTTT. This codes for CASSPWDSLNTEAFF. Looking up the rest from reference TRBV3-1 and TRBJ1-1 gives the full variable domain: DTAVSQTPKYLVTQMGNDKSIKCEQNLGHDTMYWYKQDSKKFLKIMFSYNNKELIINETVPNRFSPKSPDKAHLNLHINSLELGDSAVYFCASSPWDSLNTEAFFGQGTRLTVV.

The rearrangement links TRBV6-2 or TRBV6-3 to TRBJ1-1; tentative D call: TRBD1 (6 bases). V was shortened by 0 bases and J by 1 base, with 9 bases between the two germline ends. Per germline, CDR1 MNHEY and CDR2 SVGEGT. CDR3 length equals 15 residues. As DNA, the CDR3 is TGTGCCAGCAGTTACTCGGGGACAAGGAACACTGAAGCTTTCTTT. Translated, it gives CASSYSGTRNTEAFF.

This chain connects TRBV6-5 to TRBJ2-3, with D perhaps matching TRBD1 or TRBD2 (5 bases each). Looked up from germline, CDR1 is MNHEY and CDR2 is SVGAGI. V lost 8 bases, J lost 4 bases, and 13 bases lay in between. This CDR3 spans 13 amino acids. The CDR3 DNA sequence: TGTGCCAGCCGGGACCTGGCCTCAGATACGCAGTATTTT. Amino acid sequence: CASRDLASDTQYF.

In regard to this clonotype: One end of the junction does not line up with germline, which may come from a read error. The CDR3 loop is CACSLVRWDTGELFF. CDR3 DNA sequence: TGTGCCTGCAGCTTGGTCAGGTGGGACACCGGGGAGCTGTTTTTT. V gene TRBV5-5 combines with J gene TRBJ2-2; no clear D. Germline CDR1 reads SGHKS; CDR2 reads YYEKEE (reference sequence). The CDR3 runs to 15 residues. The whole variable domain, remainder taken from reference TRBV5-5 and TRBJ2-2, is DAGVTQSPTHLIKTRGQQVTLRCSPISGHKSVSWYQQVLGQGPQFIFQYYEKEERGRGNFPDRFSARQFPNYSSELNVNALLLGDSALYLCACSLVRWDTGELFFGEGSRLTVL.

A word on this clonotype: A junction boundary mismatches the germline segment, possibly from a read error. The chain has TRBV7-2 and TRBJ2-1, with 10 bases that match TRBD2. The germline CDR1 and CDR2 sequences are SGHTA and FQGNSA. This CDR3 is 17 amino acids long. CDR3 sequence reads: CASSLAASGGHYKEQFF. CDR3 bases: TGTGCCAGCAGCTTAGCGGCTAGCGGGGGCCACTACAAGGAGCAGTTCTTC.

This rearrangement joins TRBV20-1 to TRBJ2-5; D is perhaps TRBD1 (6 bases). Trimming cost V 2 bases and J 5 bases, with 18 bases left between them. Germline V gives CDR1 DFQATT, CDR2 SNEGSKA (reference sequence). The CDR3 spans 15 residues. In DNA form, the CDR3 reads TGCAGTGCTAGAAACCCCGCACCCCAGGGGGAGACCCAGTACTTC. Protein product: CSARNPAPQGETQYF.

J is TRBJ2-5 and V is TRBV10-3, with 7 bases aligning to TRBD1. This CDR3 comprises 13 residues. Per germline, CDR1 ENHRY and CDR2 SYGVKD. V shed 5 bases and J 4 bases; nucleotides not matched to a gene: 4. Written as DNA, the CDR3 is TGTGCCATCAGTCGGGACAGAGGAGAGACCCAGTACTTC. Translation gives CAISRDRGETQYF.

The chain has TRBV4-2 and TRBJ1-1; tentative D call: TRBD1 (6 bases). Germline V gene data show CDR1 as LGHNA and CDR2 as YNFKEQ. CDR3 size: 15 residues. Trimming left V 2 bases short and J 1 base short, with 11 bases between. The CDR3 loop reads CASSQRQVWNTEAFF. As DNA, the CDR3 is TGTGCCAGCAGCCAACGACAGGTCTGGAACACTGAAGCTTTCTTT.

This chain connects TRBV6-2 or TRBV6-3 to TRBJ2-5; 9 nucleotides align to TRBD2. Losses at the gene ends were 6 bases for V and 5 bases for J; bases not matched to a gene: 4. Germline V gene lookup returns CDR1 MNHEY and CDR2 SVGEGT. The CDR3 is 13 amino acids. The CDR3 DNA sequence: TGTGCCAGCAGGGGGACTAGCACGGAGACCCAGTACTTC. Protein: CASRGTSTETQYF.

The chain is built from TRBV5-1 and TRBJ1-2, with 8 bases lining up with TRBD1. The germline V gene encodes CDR1 SGHRS and CDR2 YFSETQ. Trimming cost V 0 bases and J 6 bases; bases outside gene matches: 10. The CDR3 extends over 16 amino acids. DNA for the CDR3: TGCGCCAGCAGCTTGGCCTCCGGGACAGGTTTCGATGGCTACACCTTC. It specifies CASSLASGTGFDGYTF.

The rearrangement links TRBV7-9 to TRBJ1-1; D is perhaps TRBD1 (6 bases). CDR3 length: 14 residues. Trimming removed 2 bases at V and 6 bases at J, with 13 bases between. The germline CDR1 and CDR2 sequences are SEHNR and FQNEAQ (reference sequence). This CDR3 reads CASSLHSGASEAFF. In nucleotides, the CDR3 is TGTGCCAGCAGCTTACATTCGGGGGCCTCTGAAGCTTTCTTT.

The chain couples TRBV6-6 to TRBJ2-1; D is ambiguous. Trimming took off 5 bases at V and 6 bases at J, with 5 bases between the two ends. CDR1 MNHNY and CDR2 SVGAGI come from the germline V gene (reference sequence). The CDR3 loop spans 11 amino acids. CDR3 in DNA: TGTGCCAGCAGTCAGCCCAATGAGCAGTTCTTC. Translation gives CASSQPNEQFF.

This chain uses TRBV29-1 with TRBJ1-1; D remains ambiguous. CDR1 and CDR2 from the germline V gene are SQVTM and ANQGSEA. This CDR3 comprises 15 residues. V lost 6 bases and J lost 0, with 17 bases in between. CDR3 nucleotide sequence: TGCAGCGTCAGTGTAGGACCGTTCATGAACACTGAAGCTTTCTTT. Translation gives CSVSVGPFMNTEAFF.

CDR3 DNA: TGCAGTGCTTGCCCCGATAATTCACCCCTCCACTTT. It encodes CSACPDNSPLHF. The V and J genes are TRBV20-1 and TRBJ1-6; D gene uncertain. The germline V gene has CDR1 DFQATT and CDR2 SNEGSKA (reference sequence). Trimming shortened V by 5 bases and J by 5 bases, and 7 bases separated the two germline ends. The CDR3 runs 12 residues.

This clonotype was detected only a few times. The chain uses TRBV28 and TRBJ2-5; D is possibly TRBD2 (5 bases). This CDR3 has 13 amino acids. CDR1 and CDR2 from the germline V gene are MDHEN and SYDVKM. Deletions cut 5 bases from V and 11 bases from J, with 18 bases between. CDR3: CASSTLASMEQYF. The CDR3 DNA is TGTGCCAGCAGTACTCTAGCCAGCATGGAGCAGTACTTC.

This clonotype turned up a few times. V usage is TRBV27 and J usage is TRBJ2-7; D is perhaps TRBD1 (6 bases). Germline CDR1 and CDR2: MNHEY and SMNVEV (reference sequence). The CDR3 loop spans 15 amino acids. V was trimmed by 7 bases and J by 0 bases, leaving 16 bases between them. The CDR3 DNA follows: TGTGCCAGCAAACCCGAGAGGGGGAGCTCCTACGAGCAGTACTTC. Its translation: CASKPERGSSYEQYF.

The chain links TRBV4-1 to TRBJ1-2; weak D call: TRBD1 (6 bases). The CDR3 spans 14 residues. Between the trimmed V and J ends, which lost 4 bases and 2 bases, there was a span of 11 bases. Germline V gene sequence: CDR1 MGHRA, CDR2 YSYEKL. The CDR3 loop is CASSPWRGNYGYTF. CDR3 bases: TGCGCCAGCAGCCCATGGAGGGGGAACTATGGCTACACCTTC.

About this clonotype: The germline gene is not matched at one end of the junction; a read error may be the cause. CDR3 coding DNA: TGTGCCAGCAGGTTAGCTACCCTAATATACAATGAGCAGTTCTTC. Protein sequence: CASRLATLIYNEQFF. The chain is built from TRBV7-2 and TRBJ2-1; D unclear. The CDR3 contains 15 residues. Germline V gene data show CDR1 as SGHTA and CDR2 as FQGNSA.

The sample holds a few counts of this clonotype. The chain links TRBV4-1 to TRBJ1-2; D uncertain. This CDR3 has 16 amino acids. V gave up 4 bases and J gave up 4 bases, with 19 bases separating them. Per germline, CDR1 MGHRA and CDR2 YSYEKL. CDR3 sequence (DNA): TGCGCCAGCAGCCCCTCCCCCGCCAATAGGGCCTATGGCTACACCTTC. Its translation: CASSPSPANRAYGYTF.